This T cell receptor beta chain was captured by sequencing in a study of T-cell memory formation after mild COVID-19. Many counts were recorded for this clonotype. One entry per CDR3 protein results from TCRdb running MiXCR on the 5' RACE reads. Among some 490,000 distinct CDR3 sequences listed, 18% were seen once. The CDR3 is 11 amino acids. V lost 6 bases and J lost 10; bases outside the gene matches: 4. Germline V lookup: CDR1 DFQATT, CDR2 SNEGSKA (reference sequence). This chain links TRBV20-1 with TRBJ2-1; 9 bases are a match to TRBD1. Sequenced material: PBMCs or a T cell subset sorted from them (not recorded which). This TCR came from an adult woman who had mild COVID-19 (a few samples of this study predate the infection). Cell type and time point are not known. The DNA of the CDR3 is TGCAGTGCAACAGGGGGCAGGGAGCAGTTCTTC. Translated, it gives CSATGGREQFF.